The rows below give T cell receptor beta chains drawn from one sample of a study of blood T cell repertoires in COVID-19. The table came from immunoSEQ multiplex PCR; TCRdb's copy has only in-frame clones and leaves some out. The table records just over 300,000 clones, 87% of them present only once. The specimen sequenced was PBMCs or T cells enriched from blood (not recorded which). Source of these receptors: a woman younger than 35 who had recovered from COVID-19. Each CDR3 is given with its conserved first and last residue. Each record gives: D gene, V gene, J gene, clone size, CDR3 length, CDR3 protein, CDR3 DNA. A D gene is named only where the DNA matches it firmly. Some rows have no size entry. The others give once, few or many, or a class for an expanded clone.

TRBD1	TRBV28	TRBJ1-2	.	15	CASSLTGGVYYGYTF	TGTGCCAGCAGTTTGACAGGGGGCGTCTACTATGGCTACACCTTC
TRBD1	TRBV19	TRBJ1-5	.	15	CASRWDRASNQPQHF	TGTGCCAGTAGATGGGACAGGGCAAGCAATCAGCCCCAGCATTTT
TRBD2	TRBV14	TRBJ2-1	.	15	CASSSGRSPRNEQFF	TGTGCCAGCAGTAGCGGGAGGTCTCCCCGCAATGAGCAGTTCTTC
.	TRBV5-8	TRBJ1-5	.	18	CASSLGGGAGRGRQPQHF	TGTGCCAGCAGCTTGGGGGGGGGCGCAGGCCGAGGGCGACAGCCCCAGCATTTT
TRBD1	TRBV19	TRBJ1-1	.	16	CASSTLFRGRRPEAFF	TGTGCCAGTAGTACACTCTTCAGGGGGAGGAGGCCTGAAGCTTTCTTT
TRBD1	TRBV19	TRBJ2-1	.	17	CASSIGGTGGSWNEQFF	TGTGCCAGTAGTATAGGCGGGACAGGGGGCTCTTGGAATGAGCAGTTCTTC
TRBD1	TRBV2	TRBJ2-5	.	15	CASSDRTGGWETQYF	TGTGCCAGCAGTGACCGAACAGGGGGCTGGGAGACCCAGTACTTC
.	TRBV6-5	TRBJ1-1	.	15	CASSGPGGRQTEAFF	TGTGCCAGCAGCGGCCCGGGGGGGCGGCAAACTGAAGCTTTCTTT
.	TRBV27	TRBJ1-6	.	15	CASSGRGVRNSPLHF	TGTGCCAGCAGCGGGAGGGGGGTACGGAATTCACCCCTCCACTTT
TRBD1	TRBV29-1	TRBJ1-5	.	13	CSVAAGGSQPQHF	TGCAGCGTTGCCGCAGGGGGAAGTCAGCCCCAGCATTTT
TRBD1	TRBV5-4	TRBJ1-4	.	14	CASSADRGNEKLFF	TGTGCCAGCAGCGCCGACAGGGGCAATGAAAAACTGTTTTTT
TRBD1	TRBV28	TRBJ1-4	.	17	CASSLWTGATTNEKLFF	TGTGCCAGCAGTTTGTGGACAGGGGCTACAACTAATGAAAAACTGTTTTTT
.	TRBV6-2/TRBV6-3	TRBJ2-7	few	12	CASSYQASWQYF	TGTGCCAGCAGTTACCAGGCCTCCTGGCAGTACTTC
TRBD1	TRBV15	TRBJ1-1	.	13	CATSPGQGREAFF	TGTGCCACCAGCCCAGGACAGGGCCGTGAAGCTTTCTTT
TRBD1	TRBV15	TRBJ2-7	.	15	CATSLGTGEMSEQYF	TGTGCCACCAGCCTCGGGACAGGGGAGATGAGCGAGCAGTACTTC
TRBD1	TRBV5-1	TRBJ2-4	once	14	CASSLRQGMNIQYF	TGCGCCAGCAGCTTGCGACAGGGTATGAACATTCAGTACTTC
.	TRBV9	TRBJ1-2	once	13	CASSDRANYGYTF	TGTGCCAGCAGCGACCGGGCTAACTATGGCTACACCTTC
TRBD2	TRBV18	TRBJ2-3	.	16	CASSPLSGGSTDTQYF	TGTGCCAGCTCACCCCTTAGCGGGGGGAGCACAGATACGCAGTATTTT
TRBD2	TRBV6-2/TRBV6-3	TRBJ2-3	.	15	CASSYSSGRADTQYF	TGTGCCAGCAGTTACTCGAGTGGGAGGGCAGATACGCAGTATTTT
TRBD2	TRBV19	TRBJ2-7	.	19	CASSIYGGLAGGNSYEQYF	TGTGCCAGTAGTATATATGGGGGACTAGCGGGAGGAAACTCCTACGAGCAGTACTTC
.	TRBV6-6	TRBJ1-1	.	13	CASSSDQGFGAFF	TGTGCCAGCAGTTCCGACCAGGGGTTTGGAGCTTTCTTT
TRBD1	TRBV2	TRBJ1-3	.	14	CATKWTGPGNTIYF	TGTGCCACCAAGTGGACAGGGCCTGGAAACACCATATATTTT
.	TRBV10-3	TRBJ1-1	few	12	CAIKGSYPEAFF	TGTGCCATCAAAGGGAGTTACCCTGAAGCTTTCTTT
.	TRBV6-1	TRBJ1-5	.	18	CASREGVGAQDSNQPQHF	TGTGCCAGCAGAGAAGGAGTAGGGGCCCAGGATAGCAATCAGCCCCAGCATTTT
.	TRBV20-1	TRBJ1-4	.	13	CSASGRGNEKLFF	TGCAGTGCTAGTGGTCGGGGGAATGAAAAACTGTTTTTT
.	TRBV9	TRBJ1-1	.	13	CASSVEPETGAFF	TGTGCCAGCAGCGTAGAGCCGGAGACGGGTGCTTTCTTT
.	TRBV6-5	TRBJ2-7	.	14	CASSYTTDSYEQYF	TGTGCCAGCAGTTATACGACAGATTCCTACGAGCAGTACTTC
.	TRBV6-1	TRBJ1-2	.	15	CASSEDWRANYGYTF	TGTGCCAGCAGTGAAGATTGGAGAGCTAACTATGGCTACACCTTC
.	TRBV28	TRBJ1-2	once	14	CASSPPANYYGYTF	TGTGCCAGCAGTCCCCCCGCCAACTACTATGGCTACACCTTC
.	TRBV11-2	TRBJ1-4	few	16	CASSLGFSGNNEKLFF	TGTGCCAGCAGCTTAGGCTTTTCAGGGAATAATGAAAAACTGTTTTTT
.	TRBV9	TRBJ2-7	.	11	CASSGGAEQYF	TGTGCCAGCAGCGGCGGTGCTGAGCAGTACTTC
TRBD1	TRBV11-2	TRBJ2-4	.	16	CASSSSGTGLENIQYF	TGTGCCAGCAGCTCATCCGGGACAGGGCTGGAGAACATTCAGTACTTC
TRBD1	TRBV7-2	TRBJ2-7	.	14	CASSQRQGDYEQYF	TGTGCCAGCAGCCAAAGACAGGGGGACTACGAGCAGTACTTC
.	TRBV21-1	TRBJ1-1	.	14	CASSKESPGTEAFF	TGTGCCAGCAGCAAAGAATCGCCGGGAACTGAAGCTTTCTTT
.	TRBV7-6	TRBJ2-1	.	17	CASSLVSSFESYNEQFF	TGTGCCAGCAGCTTAGTGTCCTCCTTTGAGTCCTACAATGAGCAGTTCTTC
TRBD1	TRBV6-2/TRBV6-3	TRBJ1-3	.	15	CASTPQGANGNTIYF	TGTGCCAGCACCCCCCAGGGGGCAAATGGAAACACCATATATTTT
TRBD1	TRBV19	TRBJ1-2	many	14	CASSISAGGYGYTF	TGTGCCAGTAGTATCTCGGCAGGGGGCTATGGCTACACCTTC
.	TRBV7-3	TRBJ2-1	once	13	CASSESGGNEQFF	TGTGCCAGCAGCGAGAGTGGAGGGAATGAGCAGTTCTTC
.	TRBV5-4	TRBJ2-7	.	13	CASSSYSTYEQYF	TGTGCCAGCAGCTCATACTCTACCTACGAGCAGTACTTC
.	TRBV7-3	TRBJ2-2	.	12	CASSSGAGELFF	TGTGCCAGCAGCTCAGGGGCCGGGGAGCTGTTTTTT
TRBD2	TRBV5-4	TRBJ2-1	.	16	CASSLKSGGAVGEQFF	TGTGCCAGCAGCCTTAAGAGCGGGGGGGCGGTCGGTGAGCAGTTCTTC
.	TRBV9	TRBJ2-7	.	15	CASSPTSGVPYEQYF	TGTGCCAGCAGCCCCACGTCGGGAGTCCCCTACGAGCAGTACTTC
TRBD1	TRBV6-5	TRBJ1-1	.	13	CASTGGENTEAFF	TGTGCCAGCACAGGGGGTGAGAACACTGAAGCTTTCTTT
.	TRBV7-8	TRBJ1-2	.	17	CASSLRGESRANYGYTF	TGTGCCAGCAGCTTACGCGGGGAAAGTCGAGCTAACTATGGCTACACCTTC
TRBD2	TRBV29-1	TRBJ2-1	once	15	CSVTVAGGLYNEQFF	TGCAGCGTTACCGTAGCGGGAGGGCTGTACAATGAGCAGTTCTTC